Listed below are T cell receptor beta chains from one sample, sequenced in a study of T cell repertoires in cytomegalovirus infection. TCRdb redid the calling of the reads with MiXCR, one entry per CDR3 protein. This sample has roughly 80,000 distinct CDR3 sequences, with approximately 42% found just once. Antigens of these TCRs are unknown. This sample comprised CD8+ T cells from cultured PBMCs, obtained from culture after CMV antigen stimulation. The receptor set was obtained from a human donor in good health (CMV status not recorded). Some clones in this sample may be carry-over from other donors' samples. CDR3s include the opening cysteine and the closing phenylalanine or tryptophan. D genes are given only for firm matches. For some rows the clone size is stated as once, few or many, or as a class when expanded; others skip it.

J,D,size,V,CDR3,DNA
TRBJ2-2,.,.,TRBV4-3,CASSQRGDDRVGTGELFF,TGCGCCAGCAGCCAAAGGGGGGACGACAGGGTCGGCACCGGGGAGCTGTTTTTT
TRBJ2-1,.,.,TRBV7-6,CASSQRMGVRHNEQFF,TGTGCCAGCAGCCAGAGAATGGGGGTAAGGCACAATGAGCAGTTCTTC
TRBJ2-7,TRBD2,.,TRBV20-1,CSARPYLAGDHHEQYF,TGCAGTGCTAGACCATACCTAGCGGGGGACCACCACGAGCAGTACTTC
TRBJ2-1,TRBD2,once,TRBV12-3/TRBV12-4,CASRQAPGLVLNEQFF,TGTGCCAGCAGACAGGCTCCGGGACTAGTACTGAATGAGCAGTTCTTC
TRBJ2-7,TRBD1,.,TRBV10-3,CAISESDRALAF,TGTGCCATCAGTGAGTCGGACAGGGCCCTGGCCTTC
TRBJ1-5,.,few,TRBV27,CASSAPGEANQPQHF,TGTGCCAGCAGTGCACCAGGGGAGGCCAATCAGCCCCAGCATTTT
TRBJ2-5,.,.,TRBV29-1,CSVEGRSVVETQYF,TGCAGCGTTGAAGGACGGTCGGTTGTAGAGACCCAGTACTTC
TRBJ2-3,.,.,TRBV7-9,CASSNRDTSTDTQYF,TGTGCCAGCAGCAACCGGGACACCTCCACAGATACGCAGTATTTT
TRBJ1-1,.,.,TRBV6-6,CASSYSLELLENTEAFF,TGTGCCAGCAGTTACTCGCTCGAACTCTTGGAGAACACTGAAGCTTTCTTT
TRBJ2-7,TRBD1,.,TRBV5-4,CASSPPGQSGEQYF,TGTGCCAGCAGCCCGCCGGGACAGAGTGGCGAGCAGTACTTC
TRBJ1-1,TRBD1,.,TRBV19,CASSMGQGITEAFF,TGTGCCAGTAGTATGGGACAGGGAATAACTGAAGCTTTCTTT
TRBJ2-1,.,.,TRBV7-3,CASSSLEQQKYTYNEQFF,TGTGCCAGCAGCTCACTGGAACAACAGAAGTACACCTACAATGAGCAGTTCTTC
TRBJ2-1,TRBD2,.,TRBV7-6,CASSAAGVNEQFF,TGTGCCAGCAGCGCCGCGGGGGTTAATGAGCAGTTCTTC
TRBJ2-3,.,.,TRBV19,CASNPRSGGADTQYF,TGTGCCAGTAATCCAAGATCGGGCGGCGCAGATACGCAGTATTTT
TRBJ2-5,.,few,TRBV6-5,CASSYSSGGGIQETQYF,TGTGCCAGCAGTTACTCATCTGGGGGGGGCATACAAGAGACCCAGTACTTC
TRBJ2-5,TRBD2,many,TRBV7-2,CASSPRGLAGGTAGTQYF,TGTGCCAGCAGCCCCAGGGGACTAGCGGGGGGGACTGCCGGGACCCAGTACTTC
TRBJ2-7,TRBD2,.,TRBV6-5,CASNPSGALAGVDEQYF,TGTGCCAGTAATCCCTCTGGGGCACTAGCGGGCGTGGACGAGCAGTACTTC
TRBJ2-5,.,.,TRBV29-1,CSVSGVNETQYF,TGCAGCGTTTCGGGGGTAAACGAGACCCAGTACTTC
TRBJ2-7,.,few,TRBV12-5,CASGLGGSYEQYF,TGTGCTAGTGGTTTAGGGGGCTCCTACGAGCAGTACTTC
TRBJ2-2,.,.,TRBV5-6,CASSLTSRSNTGELFF,TGTGCCAGCAGCTTGACTTCTCGGAGTAACACCGGGGAGCTGTTTTTT
TRBJ1-5,.,.,TRBV12-3/TRBV12-4,CASSLGTNQPQHF,TGTGCCAGCAGTTTAGGTACCAATCAGCCCCAGCATTTT
TRBJ2-1,.,few,TRBV7-9,CASSLVQTTYNEQFF,TGTGCCAGCAGCTTAGTCCAGACAACCTACAATGAGCAGTTCTTC
TRBJ2-1,TRBD1,.,TRBV12-3/TRBV12-4,CASSQTGTGELSYNEQFF,TGTGCCAGCAGTCAAACCGGGACAGGCGAGTTGTCCTACAATGAGCAGTTCTTC
TRBJ2-3,.,.,TRBV7-9,CASSHAGRYTDTQYF,TGTGCCAGCAGTCACGCGGGCCGGTACACAGATACGCAGTATTTT
TRBJ2-7,.,.,TRBV7-9,CASRSRQVPYEQYF,TGTGCCAGCAGATCGCGACAGGTTCCCTACGAGCAGTACTTC
TRBJ2-3,TRBD2,many,TRBV12-3/TRBV12-4,CASSFPDLAGGITDTQYF,TGTGCCAGCAGTTTCCCAGACTTAGCGGGGGGCATCACAGATACGCAGTATTTT
TRBJ1-2,.,few,TRBV7-6,CASSAGTTLGGYTF,TGTGCCAGCAGCGCCGGGACTACTCTTGGTGGCTACACCTTC
TRBJ2-7,TRBD1,once,TRBV28,CASSLRDRVYEQYF,TGTGCCAGCAGTTTAAGGGACAGGGTCTACGAGCAGTACTTC
TRBJ2-1,TRBD1,.,TRBV18,CASSPGTEMPHNEQFF,TGTGCCAGCTCACCCGGGACAGAAATGCCCCACAATGAGCAGTTCTTC